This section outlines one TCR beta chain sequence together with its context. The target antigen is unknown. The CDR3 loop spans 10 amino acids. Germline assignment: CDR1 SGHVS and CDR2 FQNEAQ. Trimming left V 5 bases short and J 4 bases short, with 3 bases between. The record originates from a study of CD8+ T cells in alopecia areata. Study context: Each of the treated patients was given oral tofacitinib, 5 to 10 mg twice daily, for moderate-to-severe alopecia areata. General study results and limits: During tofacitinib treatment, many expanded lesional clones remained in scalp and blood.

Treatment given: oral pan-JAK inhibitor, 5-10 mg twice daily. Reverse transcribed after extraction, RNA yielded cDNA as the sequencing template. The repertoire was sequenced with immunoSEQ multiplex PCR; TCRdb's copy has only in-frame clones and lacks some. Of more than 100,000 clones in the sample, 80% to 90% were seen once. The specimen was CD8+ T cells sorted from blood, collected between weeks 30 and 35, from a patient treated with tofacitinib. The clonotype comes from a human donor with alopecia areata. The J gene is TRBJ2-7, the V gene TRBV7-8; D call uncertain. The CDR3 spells CASSDYEQYF. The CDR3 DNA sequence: TGTGCCAGCAGCGATTACGAGCAGTACTTC.